These 28 T cell receptor beta chains were sequenced from one sample in a study of T cell responses to AZD1222 COVID-19 vaccine. Sequenced by immunoSEQ multiplex PCR; TCRdb stores in-frame clones only, minus some. The repertoire has over 45,000 clones, about 74% of them found once; the top ten carry around 6.6%. Specimen: peripheral blood, collected on day 0 of AZD1222 vaccination. These receptors were collected from an adult in good health.

The chain recombines TRBV7-2 with TRBJ2-1, with 7 bases lining up with TRBD1. The CDR3 is 15 amino acids. The germline gives CDR1 SGHTA, CDR2 FQGNSA. The V and J ends lost 1 base and 10 bases, in that order; junction bases with no gene match: 10. The CDR3 region is CASSLVGTEGREQFF. CDR3 nucleotides: TGTGCCAGCAGCTTAGTGGGGACAGAGGGGCGCGAGCAGTTCTTC. The full variable domain, in which reference TRBV7-2 and TRBJ2-1 provide the parts outside the CDR3, is GAGVSQSPSNKVTEKGKDVELRCDPISGHTALYWYRQSLGQGLEFLIYFQGNSAPDKSGLPSDRFSAERTGGSVSTLTIQRTQQEDSAVYLCASSLVGTEGREQFFGPGTRLTVL.

This clone came up once. The chain recombines TRBV27 with TRBJ2-1; D not certain. CDR3 length: 13 amino acids. V was pared by 5 bases and J by 7 bases, with 12 bases between. Germline lookup yields CDR1 MNHEY and CDR2 SMNVEV (reference sequence). The chain's CDR3 is CASSTTPVNEQFF. The CDR3 coding sequence is TGTGCCAGCAGTACGACTCCCGTTAATGAGCAGTTCTTC.

V gene TRBV2 combines with J gene TRBJ1-3; tentative D call: TRBD1 (6 bases). This CDR3 is 14 amino acids long. Looked up from germline, CDR1 is SNHLY and CDR2 is FYNNEI. Trimming removed 2 bases from V and 4 bases from J, with 9 bases in between. The CDR3 DNA is TGTGCCAGCAGTGAAAGAACAGGGGGAAACACCATATATTTT. This gives the protein CASSERTGGNTIYF.

The V gene is TRBV14, the J gene TRBJ2-7; TRBD1 aligns across 8 bases. This CDR3 contains 14 residues. Germline V lookup: CDR1 SGHDN, CDR2 FVKESK. Losses at the gene ends were 1 base for V and 3 bases for J; bases not matched to a gene: 2. As DNA, the CDR3 is TGTGCCAGCAGCCAAGGTACAGGGGGCTACGAGCAGTACTTC. Translated: CASSQGTGGYEQYF.

The chain uses TRBV28 and TRBJ1-6; 7 bases align to TRBD1. V dropped 7 bases and J dropped 4; count of bases not matched to a gene: 19. Per the germline V gene, CDR1 is MDHEN and CDR2 is SYDVKM. The CDR3 length is 19 residues. The chain's CDR3 is CASILSTRQGGVYNSPLHF. CDR3 coding DNA: TGTGCCAGCATTCTTTCAACCAGACAGGGCGGCGTGTATAATTCACCCCTCCACTTT.

The rearrangement joins TRBV6-5 to TRBJ1-1; D is possibly TRBD1 (5 bases). Germline values: CDR1 MNHEY, CDR2 SVGAGI. The CDR3 extends over 15 amino acids. Deletions cut 6 bases from V and 2 bases from J, with 16 bases between. The CDR3 sequence: CASSRRGGANTEAFF. The CDR3 nucleotides are TGTGCCAGCAGCCGAAGGGGAGGGGCCAACACTGAAGCTTTCTTT.

This chain uses TRBV28 with TRBJ2-2, with 8 bases identical to TRBD1. The CDR3 has 16 residues. The germline CDR1 and CDR2 sequences are MDHEN and SYDVKM. V shed 5 bases, J shed 7 bases, and the junction held 12 bases outside the gene matches. DNA for the CDR3: TGTGCCAGCAGTCCATCTTCAGGGGGCCTGTTCGGGGAGCTGTTTTTT. Amino acid sequence: CASSPSSGGLFGELFF.

This clone has just one count. The chain uses TRBV27 and TRBJ2-1; 10 positions agree with TRBD2. V lost 7 bases to trimming and J lost 8 bases; unmatched junction nucleotides: 14. Germline V lookup: CDR1 MNHEY, CDR2 SMNVEV (reference sequence). The CDR3 consists of 16 residues. CDR3 region: CASKRGSGRASDEQFF. The CDR3 coding sequence is TGTGCCAGCAAACGGGGCAGCGGGAGGGCCAGTGATGAGCAGTTCTTC.

The chain carries TRBV6-2 or TRBV6-3 and TRBJ1-2; D is ambiguous. V was pared by 5 bases and J by 2 bases, with 9 bases between. The CDR3 is 13 residues long. Looked up from germline, CDR1 is MNHEY and CDR2 is SVGEGT. CDR3 loop: CASSGRPNYGYTF. Written as DNA, the CDR3 is TGTGCCAGCAGTGGACGGCCGAACTATGGCTACACCTTC.

The V and J genes are TRBV2 and TRBJ1-6; 10 bases agree with TRBD1. V trimming: 3 bases; J trimming: 12 bases; junction bases outside the gene matches: 8. Germline values: CDR1 SNHLY, CDR2 FYNNEI. This CDR3 is built from 15 residues. CDR3 residues: CASSETGQGLVPLHF. The CDR3 coding sequence is TGTGCCAGCAGTGAGACGGGACAGGGGCTCGTACCCCTCCACTTT.

This chain joins TRBV5-4 and TRBJ1-2; tentative D call: TRBD1 (5 bases). Trimming took 4 bases from V and 1 from J, leaving 20 bases between them. Per the germline V gene, CDR1 is SGHNT and CDR2 is YYREEE (reference sequence). The CDR3 is made up of 17 amino acids. The CDR3 DNA is TGTGCCAGCAGCGCAACTCGAGGGGAAACTGGTAACTATGGCTACACCTTC. Translating gives CASSATRGETGNYGYTF.

The CDR3 here is CAIGQGMGGELFF. The DNA for the CDR3 is TGTGCCATCGGGCAGGGGATGGGCGGGGAGCTGTTTTTT. This chain connects TRBV10-3 to TRBJ2-2; D may be TRBD1 (6 bases). The germline V and J ends were trimmed by 8 bases and 7 bases, with 14 bases remaining between them. Germline V lookup: CDR1 ENHRY, CDR2 SYGVKD. This CDR3 spans 13 amino acids.

This chain joins TRBV5-1 and TRBJ1-5; 9 bases align to TRBD1. Losses at the gene ends were 0 bases for V and 3 bases for J; bases not matched to a gene: 4. The germline CDR1 and CDR2 sequences are SGHRS and YFSETQ. This CDR3 is built from 16 residues. The CDR3 nucleotides are TGCGCCAGCAGCTTGGGGACAGGGGTGTACAATCAGCCCCAGCATTTT. The encoded protein is CASSLGTGVYNQPQHF.

The chain has TRBV7-9 and TRBJ1-1; unclear D gene. CDR3 length equals 14 residues. CDR1 and CDR2 from the germline V gene are SEHNR and FQNEAQ (reference sequence). The V end lost 5 bases, the J end lost 8 bases, and 18 bases lay between the germline ends. The CDR3 sequence is CASSKMREITEAFF. CDR3 in DNA: TGTGCCAGCAGCAAAATGAGGGAGATTACAGAAGCTTTCTTT.

The chain employs TRBV2 and TRBJ1-1; tentatively, D is TRBD1 (5 bases). Germline V CDR1 and CDR2: SNHLY, FYNNEI. Trimming left V 6 bases short and J 1 base short, with 9 bases between. The length of the CDR3 is 13 residues. The CDR3: CASSGQGNTEAFF. The CDR3 DNA is TGTGCCAGCAGCGGACAAGGGAACACTGAAGCTTTCTTT.

The chain joins TRBV6-5 to TRBJ2-7; 11 positions match TRBD1. This CDR3 spans 15 amino acids. V lost 6 bases, J lost 1 base, and 5 bases stayed unmatched. Per germline, CDR1 MNHEY and CDR2 SVGAGI. CDR3 loop: CASRPRDRGSYEQYF. The CDR3 coding sequence is TGTGCCAGCAGGCCCCGGGACAGGGGGTCCTACGAGCAGTACTTC.

This chain links TRBV6-5 with TRBJ2-4; D might be TRBD1 or TRBD2, each matching 5 bases. Germline CDR1 reads MNHEY; CDR2 reads SVGAGI. The length of the CDR3 is 14 residues. Trimming took 5 bases from V and 5 from J, leaving 13 bases between them. Here the CDR3 DNA reads TGTGCCAGCAGTCAGGGATGGCGGGAAAACATTCAGTACTTC. It translates to CASSQGWRENIQYF.

The chain carries TRBV18 and TRBJ2-3; possibly TRBD1 for D (6 bases). CDR3 length: 16 amino acids. The V and J ends lost 6 bases and 4 bases respectively, with 20 bases between them. Looked up from germline, CDR1 is KGHSH and CDR2 is LQKENI. CDR3 in DNA: TGTGCCAGCTCCCCCCGGGGTCGGGGACACGCAGATACGCAGTATTTT. It codes for CASSPRGRGHADTQYF.

J is TRBJ1-4 and V is TRBV6-2 or TRBV6-3; D gene unclear. Trimming left V 6 bases short and J 6 bases short, with 14 bases between. Germline V gene data show CDR1 as MNHEY and CDR2 as SVGEGT. The CDR3 extends over 14 amino acids. As DNA, the CDR3 is TGTGCCAGCAGCAAGTCACGACGGGATGAAAAACTGTTTTTT. Its protein is CASSKSRRDEKLFF.

The J gene is TRBJ2-1, the V gene TRBV5-1; TRBD2 matches at 9 bases. This CDR3 spans 17 amino acids. In germline, CDR1 is SGHRS, CDR2 YFSETQ. Trimming at V came to 0 bases and at J to 0 bases, leaving 4 bases not matched to a gene. CDR3 in amino acids: CASSLVASGDSYNEQFF. The CDR3 DNA follows: TGCGCCAGCAGCTTGGTGGCTAGCGGGGACTCCTACAATGAGCAGTTCTTC.

The gene calls are TRBV3-1 (or the pseudogene TRBV3-2) and TRBJ1-2; 7 bases fit TRBD1. J was trimmed by 8 bases and V by 6 bases; bases with no gene match: 9. Germline V gene data show CDR1 as LGHDT and CDR2 as YNNKEL (reference sequence). The CDR3 spans 13 residues. CDR3 bases: TGTGCCAGCAGTCAACAGGGGAGTGAGGGCTACACCTTC. Protein product: CASSQQGSEGYTF.

This chain uses TRBV19 with TRBJ1-4, with D tentatively TRBD1 (6 bases). The CDR3 is 14 residues long. Between the trimmed V and J ends, which lost 7 bases and 6 bases, there was a span of 15 bases. CDR1 LNHDA and CDR2 SQIVND come from the germline V gene (reference sequence). The CDR3 here is CASMEGGRDEKLFF. Written as DNA, the CDR3 is TGTGCCAGTATGGAAGGGGGGCGCGATGAAAAACTGTTTTTT.

The chain recombines TRBV7-8 with TRBJ1-5; D unclear. CDR3 length equals 13 residues. CDR1 SGHVS and CDR2 FQNEAQ come from the germline V gene. Trimming removed 2 bases at V and 4 bases at J, with 6 bases between. CDR3 DNA: TGTGCCAGCAGCTTAAGCGGGAATCAGCCCCAGCATTTT. Its protein product is CASSLSGNQPQHF.

The gene calls are TRBV6-5 and TRBJ2-5, with D tentatively TRBD2 (7 bases). Germline CDR1 reads MNHEY; CDR2 reads SVGAGI. V was clipped by 6 bases and J by 4 bases, with 18 bases between them. CDR3 length: 15 residues. The CDR3 DNA reads as TGTGCCAGCAGCTGGAGTGTAGGGGGGGGAGAGACCCAGTACTTC. Amino acid sequence: CASSWSVGGGETQYF.

This clone showed up just once. This chain links TRBV9 with TRBJ2-2, with TRBD2 matching 10 bases. Germline V lookup: CDR1 SGDLS, CDR2 YYNGEE. The V gene end was trimmed by 4 bases and the J gene end by 2 bases; junction bases not matched to a gene: 5. The length of the CDR3 is 16 residues. In nucleotides, the CDR3 is TGTGCCAGCAGCCCTAGCGGGAGTAAAAACACCGGGGAGCTGTTTTTT. It is translated as CASSPSGSKNTGELFF.

This chain uses TRBV2 with TRBJ1-5, with D unresolved. Per germline, CDR1 SNHLY and CDR2 FYNNEI. This CDR3 spans 14 amino acids. Trimming took 0 bases from V and 3 from J, leaving 6 bases between them. The CDR3 DNA reads TGTGCCAGCAGTGAAGCCTCCCCCAATCAGCCCCAGCATTTT. Amino acids: CASSEASPNQPQHF.

The chain has TRBV7-2 and TRBJ2-2; 14 bases align to TRBD2. This CDR3 spans 18 amino acids. The V segment lost 2 bases and the J segment 5 bases; nucleotides outside the gene matches: 7. Germline lookup yields CDR1 SGHTA and CDR2 FQGNSA. The CDR3 coding sequence is TGTGCCAGCAGCTTATTCCGGACTAGCGGGGGGCCTACCGGGGAGCTGTTTTTT. Its translation: CASSLFRTSGGPTGELFF. The complete variable domain, with remaining parts taken from reference TRBV7-2 and TRBJ2-2, reads GAGVSQSPSNKVTEKGKDVELRCDPISGHTALYWYRQSLGQGLEFLIYFQGNSAPDKSGLPSDRFSAERTGGSVSTLTIQRTQQEDSAVYLCASSLFRTSGGPTGELFFGEGSRLTVL.

The chain couples TRBV18 to TRBJ1-1; the D is unclear. The CDR3 totals 17 residues. Between the trimmed V and J ends, which lost 3 bases and 3 bases, there was a span of 20 bases. Germline-derived CDR1 and CDR2 are KGHSH and LQKENI. The CDR3 nucleotides are TGTGCCAGCTCACCCACCATGCTGGGCGGGAGGGACACTGAAGCTTTCTTT. This gives the protein CASSPTMLGGRDTEAFF. Full variable domain (missing parts from reference TRBV18 and TRBJ1-1): NAGVMQNPRHLVRRRGQEARLRCSPMKGHSHVYWYRQLPEEGLKFMVYLQKENIIDESGMPKERFSAEFPKEGPSILRIQQVVRGDSAAYFCASSPTMLGGRDTEAFFGQGTRLTVV.